This record looks at one TCR beta chain sequence and its context. Its antigen is not identified. The data are from a study of T-cell memory formation after mild COVID-19. Whole-study findings and limits: SARS-CoV-2 specificity of second-wave clones peaking day 37 was unconfirmed. Clones shrinking from day 15 to 85 showed even CD4/CD8 mixes; later expanders tilted CD4+.

5'RACE primed from the constant segment yielded TCR alpha and TCR beta cDNA libraries bearing sample barcodes and UMIs. TCRdb analysed the 5' RACE reads with MiXCR anew, one entry per CDR3 protein. The table shows hundreds of thousands of distinct CDR3 sequences, with approximately 23% occurring only once. This TCR was recovered from an adult woman who had mild COVID-19 (a few samples of this study predate the infection). Cell type and time point are not known. The source material was PBMCs or a T cell subset sorted from them (not recorded which).

The CDR3 here is CSARVLAGGIDEQFF. For the CDR3, the DNA is TGCAGTGCTAGAGTACTAGCGGGAGGTATCGATGAGCAGTTCTTC. The J gene is TRBJ2-1, the V gene TRBV20-1; 12 bases align to TRBD2. CDR1 and CDR2 from the germline V gene are DFQATT and SNEGSKA (reference sequence). The V gene end was trimmed by 1 base and the J gene end by 8 bases; junction bases not matched to a gene: 6. This CDR3 comprises 15 residues.